A selection of T cell receptor beta chains follows, all from one sample in a study of PD-1 blockade in classical Hodgkin lymphoma. Data came from immunoSEQ multiplex PCR; TCRdb stores just in-frame clones and leaves some out. Of around 40,000 clones listed, 70% to 80% are singletons. Specimen: peripheral blood mononuclear cells (PBMCs), collected at baseline. The receptors here all came from a human donor with classical Hodgkin lymphoma. CDR3s include the opening cysteine and the closing phenylalanine or tryptophan. D genes are given only for firm matches. Rows give clone size only sometimes, using once, few, many, or a class for an expanded clone.

CDR3aa	CDR3nt	v_gene	j_gene	d_gene	abundance
CASSQLQDYNEQFF	TGTGCTAGCAGCCAACTTCAAGACTACAATGAGCAGTTCTTC	TRBV7-7	TRBJ2-1	NA	NA
CASSQSILGKNLTSTDTQYF	TGCGCCAGCAGTCAATCGATTTTAGGGAAGAACCTCACTAGCACAGATACGCAGTATTTT	TRBV23-1	TRBJ2-3	NA	few
CASSLPTSGKRAETQYF	TGTGCCAGCAGCTTACCCACTAGCGGAAAGCGGGCAGAGACCCAGTACTTC	TRBV28	TRBJ2-5	TRBD2	NA
CASSADRGGTEAFF	TGTGCCAGCAGCGCGGACAGGGGAGGCACTGAAGCTTTCTTT	TRBV9	TRBJ1-1	TRBD1	NA
CASSFGLVNEQFF	TGTGCCAGCAGCTTCGGACTAGTCAATGAGCAGTTCTTC	TRBV7-2	TRBJ2-1	TRBD2	NA
CASSQEKGVRETQYF	TGTGCCAGCAGCCAAGAAAAGGGAGTACGAGAGACCCAGTACTTC	TRBV14	TRBJ2-5	NA	NA
CASRSSGRVTGELFF	TGTGCCAGTAGATCTAGCGGGAGGGTCACCGGGGAGCTGTTTTTT	TRBV19	TRBJ2-2	TRBD2	NA
CASSLTPASERGHNEQFF	TGTGCCAGCAGCTTAACCCCCGCAAGTGAGCGCGGACACAATGAGCAGTTCTTC	TRBV7-2	TRBJ2-1	NA	NA
CAPVQAGSGNTIYF	TGTGCCCCAGTCCAGGCAGGGTCGGGAAACACCATATATTTT	TRBV21-1	TRBJ1-3	NA	NA
CASSSLETDTQYF	TGTGCCAGCAGCTCTCTAGAGACAGATACGCAGTATTTT	TRBV7-9	TRBJ2-3	NA	NA
CAIRQGVDYEQYF	TGTGCCATCAGACAGGGGGTAGACTACGAGCAGTACTTC	TRBV10-3	TRBJ2-7	TRBD1	NA
CASSPGGSNQPQHF	TGTGCCAGCAGCCCAGGGGGGAGCAATCAGCCCCAGCATTTT	TRBV11-3	TRBJ1-5	TRBD1	NA
CASSQVRRGVPNQPQHF	TGCGCCAGCAGCCAAGTGCGGAGGGGGGTACCCAATCAGCCCCAGCATTTT	TRBV4-1	TRBJ1-5	NA	NA
CASSLTLRGGGTEAFF	TGTGCCAGCAGTTTGACCCTGCGGGGAGGCGGCACTGAAGCTTTCTTT	TRBV28	TRBJ1-1	NA	NA
CASSLDGNLSGNTIYF	TGTGCCAGCTCACTGGACGGAAACCTCTCTGGAAACACCATATATTTT	TRBV18	TRBJ1-3	NA	NA
CASSGEGSQYF	TGTGCCAGCAGTGGTGAGGGGAGCCAGTACTTC	TRBV2	TRBJ2-5	NA	NA
CASSLAGGARYQETDTQYF	TGTGCCAGCAGCTTAGCGGGAGGTGCCCGATATCAGGAGACAGATACGCAGTATTTT	TRBV28	TRBJ2-3	TRBD2	NA
CSARLAGGRGETQYF	TGCAGCGCCCGACTAGCGGGAGGGCGCGGAGAGACCCAGTACTTC	TRBV29-1	TRBJ2-5	TRBD2	NA
CASSLTGPEIYGYTF	TGTGCCAGCAGTTTAACCGGTCCAGAGATCTATGGCTACACCTTC	TRBV28	TRBJ1-2	NA	NA
CASSVGQLYGNTIYF	TGTGCCAGCAGCGTAGGACAGCTCTATGGAAACACCATATATTTT	TRBV9	TRBJ1-3	NA	NA
CASSYGVLNTEAFF	TGTGCCAGCAGTTACGGGGTCTTGAACACTGAAGCTTTCTTT	TRBV6-5	TRBJ1-1	NA	NA
CASSVEGLYNEQFF	TGTGCCAGCAGCGTAGAGGGGCTCTACAATGAGCAGTTCTTC	TRBV9	TRBJ2-1	NA	NA
CASSPPGGRAYGYTF	TGTGCCAGTAGTCCCCCCGGGGGCAGGGCCTATGGCTACACCTTC	TRBV19	TRBJ1-2	NA	NA
CASGLAGGQETQYF	TGCGCCAGCGGGCTAGCGGGAGGCCAGGAGACCCAGTACTTC	TRBV5-1	TRBJ2-5	TRBD2	NA
CASSSRQGALSNGYTF	TGCGCCAGCAGCTCACGACAGGGGGCGTTGTCTAACGGCTACACCTTC	TRBV5-1	TRBJ1-2	TRBD1	NA
CASSLGPGAYNEQFF	TGTGCCAGCAGCTTAGGCCCGGGAGCGTACAATGAGCAGTTCTTC	TRBV11-2	TRBJ2-1	NA	NA
CATSRDLGGRGEQYF	TGTGCCACCAGCAGAGATCTAGGGGGTCGGGGCGAGCAGTACTTC	TRBV15	TRBJ2-7	NA	NA
CASSLTHNEQFF	TGTGCCAGCAGTCTGACCCACAATGAGCAGTTCTTC	TRBV2	TRBJ2-1	NA	few
CASSKYGGAGWGDTQYF	TGTGCCAGCAGCAAATATGGCGGGGCAGGATGGGGAGATACGCAGTATTTT	TRBV28	TRBJ2-3	NA	few
CASSLRTYTDTQYF	TGTGCCAGCAGCTTAAGGACGTATACAGATACGCAGTATTTT	TRBV9	TRBJ2-3	NA	few
CAWSAISGRAAAYNEQFF	TGTGCCTGGAGTGCCATCAGCGGGAGGGCCGCCGCCTACAATGAGCAGTTCTTC	TRBV30	TRBJ2-1	TRBD2	few
CASSSQGYGYTF	TGTGCCAGCAGTTCACAGGGTTACGGCTACACCTTC	TRBV6-5	TRBJ1-2	NA	NA
CASSEALRGSYGYTF	TGTGCCAGCAGTGAAGCGCTGAGAGGGAGCTATGGCTACACCTTC	TRBV2	TRBJ1-2	NA	NA
CASRIGVNYEQYF	TGTGCCAGCAGAATCGGAGTAAACTACGAGCAGTACTTC	TRBV27	TRBJ2-7	NA	NA
CASSKGRTELFF	TGTGCCAGCAGCAAAGGGAGGACGGAGCTGTTTTTT	TRBV14	TRBJ2-2	NA	NA
CASSLSPSGGETQYF	TGTGCCAGCAGTTTAAGCCCTAGCGGGGGAGAGACCCAGTACTTC	TRBV28	TRBJ2-5	TRBD2	NA
CASSPHLISPDSPLHF	TGCGCCAGCAGCCCCCACCTCATATCCCCGGATTCACCCCTCCACTTT	TRBV4-1	TRBJ1-6	NA	NA
CASSVGLSGSQQYF	TGTGCCAGCAGCGTAGGGTTGTCGGGGAGCCAGCAGTACTTC	TRBV9	TRBJ2-7	NA	few
CASSVDNTGELFF	TGTGCCAGCAGTGTGGACAACACCGGGGAGCTGTTTTTT	TRBV6-4	TRBJ2-2	NA	once
CASSLASGSGTQYF	TGTGCCAGCAGCTTAGCTAGCGGGAGTGGGACCCAGTACTTC	TRBV7-9	TRBJ2-5	TRBD2	NA
CASSLGLASFTDTQYF	TGTGCCAGCAGCTTAGGACTAGCGTCTTTCACAGATACGCAGTATTTT	TRBV11-2	TRBJ2-3	TRBD2	NA
CASSFRTGDVQFF	TGTGCCAGCAGCTTCCGGACAGGGGATGTGCAGTTCTTC	TRBV7-9	TRBJ2-1	TRBD1	NA
CASSSGQINEKLFF	TGTGCCAGCAGCTCCGGACAGATCAATGAAAAACTGTTTTTT	TRBV5-6	TRBJ1-4	NA	NA
CATSTGYTEAFF	TGTGCCACCAGTACGGGGTACACTGAAGCTTTCTTT	TRBV15	TRBJ1-1	NA	few
CASSLGGASDEQFF	TGTGCCAGCAGCTTGGGGGGGGCAAGCGATGAGCAGTTCTTC	TRBV5-4	TRBJ2-1	NA	NA